A selection of T cell receptor beta chains follows, all from one sample in a study of long-term antiretroviral therapy in people with HIV. Clones were read by immunoSEQ multiplex PCR, and TCRdb kept only the in-frame ones, dropping some. Among 20,000 to 25,000 clones listed, about four fifths were seen once. The sequenced sample was unsorted PBMCs, obtained 0.5 years before starting antiretroviral therapy. These receptors were collected from a man in his forties with HIV. CDR3s include the opening cysteine and the closing phenylalanine or tryptophan. D genes are given only for firm matches. Only part of the rows carry a size: once, few, many, or a class if the clone is expanded.

d_call j_call clone_size v_call cdr3_aa cdr3_nt
NA TRBJ1-1 NA TRBV14 CASTLFNPGAFF TGTGCCAGCACTTTATTCAACCCCGGAGCTTTCTTT
TRBD1 TRBJ1-6 NA TRBV28 CASGQGAVSPLHF TGTGCCAGCGGACAGGGGGCCGTTTCACCCCTCCACTTT
TRBD1 TRBJ1-1 NA TRBV5-8 CATETGMRAEAFF TGTGCCACCGAGACAGGGATGAGGGCTGAAGCTTTCTTT
NA TRBJ1-2 NA TRBV28 CASSAQDSWGGYTF TGTGCCAGCAGTGCACAGGACAGTTGGGGGGGCTACACCTTC
TRBD1 TRBJ1-5 few TRBV5-6 CASSRRGTDQPQHF TGTGCCAGCAGCAGGAGGGGGACAGATCAGCCCCAGCATTTT
NA TRBJ2-7 NA TRBV27 CASGRGQGAYEQYF TGTGCCAGCGGGCGGGGGCAGGGGGCTTACGAGCAGTACTTC
NA TRBJ2-1 once TRBV9 CASSPASYGDEQFF TGTGCCAGCAGCCCCGCATCGTATGGGGATGAGCAGTTCTTC
NA TRBJ1-1 few TRBV6-5 CASSSPVGRLTSEAFF TGTGCCAGCAGTTCCCCCGTAGGGAGACTTACTTCTGAAGCTTTCTTT
NA TRBJ2-4 NA TRBV5-6 CASSLAGLAKNIQYF TGTGCCAGCAGCTTGGCCGGACTAGCCAAAAACATTCAGTACTTC
NA TRBJ2-7 NA TRBV5-1 CASSLRGHEQYF TGCGCCAGTAGCCTCAGGGGCCACGAGCAGTACTTC
NA TRBJ1-1 NA TRBV7-9 CASSSLGRAYTEAFF TGTGCCAGCAGTTCCCTCGGCAGGGCGTACACTGAAGCTTTCTTT
NA TRBJ2-7 NA TRBV9 CASSVASVSYEQYF TGTGCCAGCAGCGTAGCTTCCGTCTCCTACGAGCAGTACTTC
TRBD1 TRBJ1-1 NA TRBV4-1 CASSPGQGGYMNTEAFF TGCGCCAGCAGCCCTGGACAGGGGGGATACATGAACACTGAAGCTTTCTTT
NA TRBJ1-2 NA TRBV4-1 CASSQVGHLRGGYTF TGCGCCAGCAGCCAAGTCGGACACTTGAGAGGTGGCTACACCTTC
NA TRBJ1-4 NA TRBV4-1 CASSQDGGGRVNEKLFF TGCGCCAGCAGCCAAGACGGCGGCGGCAGGGTAAATGAAAAACTGTTTTTT
NA TRBJ2-7 NA TRBV28 CASSFSYEQYF TGTGCCAGCAGTTTTAGCTACGAGCAGTACTTC
NA TRBJ1-6 NA TRBV7-9 CASSLANNNSPLHF TGTGCCAGCAGCCTAGCAAACAATAATTCACCCCTCCACTTT
NA TRBJ1-4 once TRBV5-1 CASRDPDGANEKLFF TGCGCCAGCAGGGACCCCGACGGAGCTAATGAAAAACTGTTTTTT
NA TRBJ1-2 NA TRBV6-1 CASRGSLHTGGYTF TGTGCCAGCAGAGGGAGCCTCCATACTGGGGGCTACACCTTC
NA TRBJ2-7 NA TRBV27 CASGTAGGYEQYF TGTGCCAGCGGGACCGCGGGCGGCTACGAGCAGTACTTC
TRBD2 TRBJ2-7 NA TRBV10-3 CAISESGLAGDDEQYF TGTGCCATCAGTGAGTCGGGACTAGCGGGGGATGACGAGCAGTACTTC
NA TRBJ2-2 NA TRBV11-2 CASSFRPQSTGELFF TGTGCCAGCAGCTTTCGACCGCAAAGCACCGGGGAGCTGTTTTTT
NA TRBJ1-1 NA TRBV19 CASTHPGAVGTEAFF TGTGCCAGTACCCACCCCGGGGCTGTGGGGACTGAAGCTTTCTTT
NA TRBJ2-1 NA TRBV18 CASSPRQNNEQFF TGTGCCAGCTCACCACGACAGAACAATGAGCAGTTCTTC
TRBD2 TRBJ2-7 NA TRBV10-2 CASSLSGGVRTYEQYF TGCGCCAGCAGTCTTAGCGGGGGGGTTAGGACCTACGAGCAGTACTTC
NA TRBJ1-2 NA TRBV6-1 CASSDREGSFYGYTF TGTGCCAGCAGTGACCGAGAGGGGAGTTTCTATGGCTACACCTTC
NA TRBJ1-5 NA TRBV7-2 CASSIRGNQPQHF TGTGCCAGCAGCATCAGGGGCAATCAGCCCCAGCATTTT
NA TRBJ2-1 NA TRBV9 CASSVQGVSYNEQFF TGTGCCAGCAGCGTGCAGGGCGTCTCCTACAATGAGCAGTTCTTC
NA TRBJ1-1 NA TRBV4-1 CASSQGPQTITHTEAFF TGCGCCAGCAGCCAGGGTCCCCAGACGATTACCCACACTGAAGCTTTCTTT
NA TRBJ2-7 once TRBV7-2 CASSFGPTYEQYF TGTGCCAGCAGTTTCGGACCGACCTACGAGCAGTACTTC
NA TRBJ2-7 NA TRBV29-1 CSGRDFYEQYF TGCAGCGGTCGGGACTTCTACGAGCAGTACTTC
NA TRBJ2-1 once TRBV28 CASGGGTKALNEQFF TGTGCCAGCGGGGGAGGGACAAAGGCTTTGAATGAGCAGTTCTTC
TRBD1 TRBJ2-7 NA TRBV5-1 CASSFKARDSFSYEQYF TGCGCCAGCAGCTTTAAGGCCCGGGACAGTTTCTCCTACGAGCAGTACTTC
TRBD1 TRBJ2-7 NA TRBV11-1 CASSNRDRAYEQYF TGTGCCAGCAGCAACCGGGACAGAGCCTACGAGCAGTACTTC
NA TRBJ1-1 NA TRBV7-9 CASSPTLGRQAEAFF TGTGCCAGCAGCCCAACCCTCGGGCGCCAAGCTGAAGCTTTCTTT
NA TRBJ1-1 NA TRBV7-3 CASSSSPPRGTEAFF TGTGCCAGCAGCTCCTCCCCACCTAGAGGCACTGAAGCTTTCTTT
NA TRBJ1-2 NA TRBV14 CASSPQRGSGYTF TGTGCCAGCAGCCCCCAAAGGGGCAGTGGCTACACCTTC